This TCR beta chain stems from a study of blood T cell repertoires in COVID-19. Study information: Samples taken during acute and convalescent COVID-19 were collected in the United States, Italy and Spain. Sample material is recorded as cDNA or gDNA derived from T cells, B-cell-depleted T cells, or PBMCs.

Study processing details: Using reference gene primer amplification, nucleated cell counts were estimated. TCRdb's table, derived via immunoSEQ multiplex PCR, lists solely in-frame clones and lacks some. V, J and clone size are taken as reported in that table, and D and trimming were inferred from the DNA itself. Among 250,000 or so clones listed, roughly 81% were seen once. Germline V CDR1 and CDR2: SGHTA, FQGTGA. Trimming cost V 5 bases and J 2 bases; bases outside gene matches: 12. The length of the CDR3 is 18 residues. The chain carries TRBV7-3 and TRBJ2-3, with 11 bases lining up with TRBD2. The sample was peripheral blood. The origin of this receptor is a man between 50 and 59 years old with acute or convalescent COVID-19. The CDR3 DNA is TGTGCCAGCAGCCAGCCATTGTCTAGCGGGGGGTACACAGATACGCAGTATTTT. Its translation is CASSQPLSSGGYTDTQYF.